These 30 T cell receptor beta chains share one sample of origin, sequenced in a study of T cells after yellow fever vaccination. MiXCR was run by TCRdb on the 5' RACE reads, yielding one entry per CDR3 protein. The sample includes under 150,000 distinct CDR3 sequences, more than 6% seen only once; the top ten take less than 0.85%. Source: CD4+ T cells sorted from PBMCs, taken 5 days after the yellow fever booster vaccination. These receptors were collected from a man younger than 40 who received the YFV17D yellow fever vaccine.

This clonotype was observed at least ten times. The V and J genes are TRBV5-1 and TRBJ1-2; 9 bases agree with TRBD1. The junction had 5 bases not matched to a gene; V was cut back by 2 bases and J by 6 bases. From germline, CDR1 is SGHRS and CDR2 YFSETQ. The CDR3 totals 14 residues. CDR3 sequence: CASSFTQGAHGYTF. CDR3 nucleotide sequence: TGCGCCAGCAGCTTCACACAGGGGGCACATGGCTACACCTTC.

This clonotype showed up many times. The CDR3 here is CASSPGTVNQPQHF. The CDR3 nucleotides are TGTGCCAGCAGTCCTGGGACAGTCAATCAGCCCCAGCATTTT. The J gene is TRBJ1-5, the V gene TRBV12-3 or TRBV12-4; 7 nucleotides align to TRBD1. Trimming took 5 bases from V and 3 from J; bases not matched to a gene: 4. The CDR3 runs to 14 residues.

CDR3 bases: TGCAGTGCTAGAGGCCTACAGGGGTACACTGAAGCTTTCTTT. The encoded protein is CSARGLQGYTEAFF. V gene TRBV20-1 combines with J gene TRBJ1-1, with 7 bases identical to TRBD1. Germline assignment: CDR1 DFQATT and CDR2 SNEGSKA (reference sequence). Trimming at V came to 1 base and at J to 3 bases, leaving 5 bases not matched to a gene. The CDR3 is 14 amino acids.

This clonotype was detected many times. The genes are TRBV7-9 and TRBJ1-5, with unresolved D. The CDR3 extends over 14 amino acids. The germline V gene has CDR1 SEHNR and CDR2 FQNEAQ (reference sequence). Trimming took 10 bases from V and 0 from J, leaving 13 bases between them. CDR3 sequence reads: CAIQDQASNQPQHF. CDR3 DNA: TGTGCCATCCAAGATCAGGCTAGCAATCAGCCCCAGCATTTT.

This clonotype occurred many times. This chain joins TRBV12-3 or TRBV12-4 and TRBJ2-1; the D gene is possibly TRBD2 (6 bases). The CDR3 has 11 residues. The ends were cut back, 6 bases at V and 12 bases at J, with 12 bases in the middle. The CDR3 sequence: CASSPGGGQFF. The CDR3 nucleotides are TGTGCCAGCAGCCCCGGGGGAGGGCAGTTCTTC.

The table lists this clonotype with a few counts. This rearrangement joins TRBV6-5 to TRBJ1-2; D unclear. This CDR3 is 14 amino acids long. V was trimmed by 2 bases and J by 5 bases, leaving 12 bases between them. CDR1 and CDR2 (germline): MNHEY, SVGAGI. The CDR3 DNA reads as TGTGCCAGCAGTTACGGAGGACCCGGATATGGCTACACCTTC. Amino acids: CASSYGGPGYGYTF.

The rearrangement uses TRBV24-1 and TRBJ2-1; D might be TRBD2 (6 bases). V was shortened by 4 bases and J by 5 bases, with 17 bases between the two germline ends. Per the germline V gene, CDR1 is KGHDR and CDR2 is SFDVKD. The CDR3 is 16 amino acids. CDR3 residues: CATSEPSASAHNEQFF. The CDR3 DNA follows: TGTGCCACCAGTGAACCGTCGGCTAGCGCACACAATGAGCAGTTCTTC.

Ten or more counts support this clonotype. CDR3 residues: CASSNPSRGAAQPQHF. The CDR3 DNA reads TGTGCCAGCAGTAACCCATCAAGAGGGGCGGCTCAGCCCCAGCATTTT. The chain combines TRBV6-4 with TRBJ1-5; tentatively, D is TRBD1 (5 bases). CDR1 and CDR2 (germline): MRHNA, SNTAGT. This CDR3 spans 16 amino acids. Trimming cost V 5 bases and J 6 bases, with 20 bases left between them.

This clonotype has ten or more counts. The V gene is TRBV20-1, the J gene TRBJ1-4, with D possibly TRBD1 on 6 matching bases. V lost 3 bases and J lost 8, with 13 bases in between. Germline V gene sequence: CDR1 DFQATT, CDR2 SNEGSKA (reference sequence). CDR3 length: 13 residues. This CDR3 reads CSASSGVGEKLFF. In DNA form, the CDR3 reads TGCAGTGCTAGTTCAGGGGTGGGCGAAAAACTGTTTTTT.

The chain recombines TRBV4-2 with TRBJ2-6; 8 nucleotides line up with TRBD1. CDR3 size: 19 residues. In germline, CDR1 is LGHNA, CDR2 YNFKEQ. V shed 7 bases and J 2 bases; nucleotides not matched to a gene: 16. CDR3 amino acids: CASTPDLGRGRAGANVLTF. The CDR3, as DNA: TGTGCCAGCACCCCCGACCTGGGCAGGGGGCGGGCTGGGGCCAACGTCCTGACTTTC.

This clonotype showed up many times. The V gene is TRBV9, the J gene TRBJ2-1; either TRBD1 or TRBD2 may supply D (6 bases each). The CDR3 sequence is 14 residues long. Trimming cost V 3 bases and J 10 bases, with 17 bases left between them. The V gene's germline CDR1 is SGDLS and CDR2 YYNGEE. In nucleotides, the CDR3 is TGTGCCAGCAGCGGGCCGGGACAAGGAGGGGAGCAGTTCTTC. Translated: CASSGPGQGGEQFF.

This clonotype appeared many times. CDR3 sequence (DNA): TGTGCCAGCACCACCGGGACTAGCGGGAGCGTATGGACAGATACGCAGTATTTT. This translates into CASTTGTSGSVWTDTQYF. The rearrangement links TRBV6-5 to TRBJ2-3; TRBD2 matches at 14 bases. Trimming cost V 7 bases and J 3 bases; bases outside gene matches: 12. The CDR3 has 18 amino acids. The germline V gene encodes CDR1 MNHEY and CDR2 SVGAGI.

This clonotype was counted at least ten times. CDR3: CASSQYRDNQPQHF. The DNA for the CDR3 is TGTGCCAGCAGCCAATACAGGGACAATCAGCCCCAGCATTTT. The chain uses TRBV16 and TRBJ1-5; possibly TRBD1 for D (6 bases). V lost 1 base to trimming and J lost 3 bases, with 7 bases between them. This CDR3 is 14 amino acids long. The germline gives CDR1 KGHSY, CDR2 FQNENV. The full variable domain, completed using reference TRBV16 and TRBJ1-5, is GEEVAQTPKHLVRGEGQKAKLYCAPIKGHSYVFWYQQVLKNEFKFLISFQNENVFDETGMPKERFSAKCLPNSPCSLEIQATKLEDSAVYFCASSQYRDNQPQHFGDGTRLSIL.

This clonotype has a count of ten or more. J is TRBJ2-3 and V is TRBV21-1; the table calls TRBD1, which could not be checked here. TRBV21-1 is classified as a pseudogene. The CDR3 totals 14 residues. The CDR3, as DNA: TGTGCCCCCCGTGAGGGGGCGGCTTCAGATACGCAGTATTTT. Its protein is CAPREGAASDTQYF.

This clonotype was seen at least ten times. The chain uses TRBV7-2 and TRBJ2-1, with D unresolved. The CDR3 totals 13 residues. Germline CDR1 is SGHTA and CDR2 is FQGNSA. Trimming removed 4 bases at V and 4 bases at J, with 8 bases between. CDR3 protein: CASSWGMYNEQFF. CDR3 coding DNA: TGTGCCAGCAGCTGGGGAATGTACAATGAGCAGTTCTTC. The full variable domain, rest sourced from reference TRBV7-2 and TRBJ2-1, is GAGVSQSPSNKVTEKGKDVELRCDPISGHTALYWYRQSLGQGLEFLIYFQGNSAPDKSGLPSDRFSAERTGGSVSTLTIQRTQQEDSAVYLCASSWGMYNEQFFGPGTRLTVL.

This clonotype occurred once. A much larger clone sits a single nucleotide away, making a read error possible. This rearrangement joins TRBV29-1 to TRBJ2-2, with TRBD1 matching over 9 bases. V dropped 6 bases and J dropped 7; count of bases not matched to a gene: 12. The CDR3 covers 15 residues. CDR1 and CDR2 from the germline V gene are SQVTM and ANQGSEA. The CDR3 bases are TGCAGCGTGCGCCTGACAGGGGGTGGCATCGGGGAGCTGTTTTTT. Translated: CSVRLTGGGIGELFF.

The V gene is TRBV20-1, the J gene TRBJ2-5, with D perhaps TRBD2 (5 bases). This CDR3 is 13 amino acids long. The germline CDR1 and CDR2 sequences are DFQATT and SNEGSKA (reference sequence). Deletions cut 6 bases from V and 3 bases from J, with 14 bases between. The CDR3 nucleotides are TGCAGTGCCCGAAGGACTGGGAAAGAGACCCAGTACTTC. The encoded protein is CSARRTGKETQYF.

In its sample, this clonotype was seen a few times. This CDR3 reads CASSEWPGVPPRSGANVLTF. The CDR3 bases are TGTGCCAGCAGCGAGTGGCCGGGGGTGCCTCCCCGCTCTGGGGCCAACGTCCTGACTTTC. V gene TRBV11-2 combines with J gene TRBJ2-6, with D possibly matching TRBD2 (6 bases). In germline, CDR1 is SGHAT, CDR2 FQNNGV. The CDR3 extends over 20 amino acids. V was clipped by 5 bases and J by 0 bases, with 23 bases between them.

This clonotype was seen ten or more times. This chain links TRBV2 with TRBJ2-2, with D hard to call. The CDR3 has 12 amino acids. The V end was cut by 2 bases, the J end by 7 bases, with 5 bases between. The germline V gene has CDR1 SNHLY and CDR2 FYNNEI. The CDR3 nucleotides read TGTGCCAGCAGTGAATCGGGCGGGGAGCTGTTTTTT. Translation: CASSESGGELFF.

This clonotype was detected ten times or more. This chain connects TRBV7-7 to TRBJ2-1, with D perhaps TRBD2 (6 bases). The CDR3 runs to 15 residues. Germline lookup yields CDR1 SSHAT and CDR2 FNYEAQ (reference sequence). The V gene lost 1 base and the J gene lost 5 bases, with 12 bases spanning the gap. In DNA form, the CDR3 reads TGTGCCAGCAGCTTAGACCGGGACTTACACAATGAGCAGTTCTTC. This codes for CASSLDRDLHNEQFF.

The table lists this clonotype with many counts. The chain is built from TRBV20-1 and TRBJ2-1, with D possibly matching TRBD2 (6 bases). The CDR3 loop spans 15 amino acids. The V end was cut by 6 bases, the J end by 4 bases, with 19 bases between. CDR1 and CDR2 (germline): DFQATT, SNEGSKA (reference sequence). For the CDR3, the DNA is TGCAGTGCACTAGACCGGGACTCGATATACAATGAGCAGTTCTTC. Its protein is CSALDRDSIYNEQFF.

This clonotype has at least ten counts. The chain joins TRBV7-8 to TRBJ2-7, with a possible D match to TRBD1 (6 bases). The germline CDR1 and CDR2 sequences are SGHVS and FQNEAQ. Trimming cost V 4 bases and J 5 bases, with 21 bases left between them. There are 16 residues in the CDR3. This CDR3 reads CASSSAGTPRGDEQYF. The CDR3 DNA reads TGTGCCAGCAGCTCCGCCGGGACACCCCGGGGAGACGAGCAGTACTTC.

This clonotype was detected ten times or more. Here the CDR3 DNA reads TGTGCCAGCAGCTTCGGACAGGGACTTCAGCCCCAGCATTTT. Translating it yields CASSFGQGLQPQHF. The chain carries TRBV28 and TRBJ1-5; 8 bases match TRBD1. J gave up 6 bases and V 6 bases, and 7 bases lay outside the gene matches. Germline V lookup: CDR1 MDHEN, CDR2 SYDVKM. This CDR3 comprises 14 residues. Variable domain in full (rest from reference TRBV28 and TRBJ1-5): DVKVTQSSRYLVKRTGEKVFLECVQDMDHENMFWYRQDPGLGLRLIYFSYDVKMKEKGDIPEGYSVSREKKERFSLILESASTNQTSMYLCASSFGQGLQPQHFGDGTRLSIL.

Ten or more counts support this clonotype. The rearrangement uses TRBV7-6 and TRBJ2-1, with D unclear. The CDR3 has 17 residues. Germline CDR1 is SGHVS and CDR2 is FNYEAQ. Trimming took off 2 bases at V and 5 bases at J, with 19 bases between the two ends. The CDR3 region is CASSLNPGRPQDNEQFF. DNA for the CDR3: TGTGCCAGCAGCTTAAACCCTGGACGGCCGCAAGACAATGAGCAGTTCTTC.

In its sample, this clonotype was seen many times. The chain joins TRBV20-1 to TRBJ2-3; 10 bases align to TRBD2. V trimming: 1 base; J trimming: 0 bases; junction bases outside the gene matches: 13. Per the germline V gene, CDR1 is DFQATT and CDR2 is SNEGSKA (reference sequence). The CDR3 totals 19 residues. The CDR3 sequence: CSARGMLAGGGSSTDTQYF. As DNA, the CDR3 is TGCAGTGCTAGAGGGATGTTAGCGGGAGGCGGTTCAAGCACAGATACGCAGTATTTT.

This clonotype was detected ten times or more. The chain uses TRBV27 and TRBJ2-1, with a tentative D call TRBD2 (5 bases). Trimming left V 1 base short and J 4 bases short, with 11 bases between. There are 15 residues in the CDR3. Germline CDR1 MNHEY, CDR2 SMNVEV (reference sequence). This chain's CDR3 is CASSLFQRSYNEQFF. CDR3 nucleotide sequence: TGTGCCAGCAGTTTATTCCAGCGGTCATACAATGAGCAGTTCTTC.

This clonotype was counted at least ten times. V gene TRBV5-1 combines with J gene TRBJ2-3; 8 bases map to TRBD2. Losses at the gene ends were 0 bases for V and 1 base for J; bases not matched to a gene: 1. Germline lookup yields CDR1 SGHRS and CDR2 YFSETQ. The CDR3 spans 15 residues. CDR3 region: CASSLETSGTDTQYF. The CDR3 DNA sequence: TGCGCCAGCAGCTTGGAGACTAGCGGCACAGATACGCAGTATTTT.

About this clonotype: Just one base apart from a much larger clone, this may be a read error. J is TRBJ1-1 and V is TRBV6-2 or TRBV6-3; D is undetermined. The germline V gene encodes CDR1 MNHEY and CDR2 SVGEGT. V lost 5 bases and J lost 10, with 11 bases in between. CDR3 size: 11 residues. The CDR3 sequence: CASSQHGLAFF. The DNA for the CDR3 is TGTGCCAGCAGTCAACACGGGTTAGCTTTCTTT.

In this sample, this clonotype turned up many times. The chain joins TRBV11-2 to TRBJ2-1, with 7 bases identical to TRBD2. V lost 2 bases to trimming and J lost 8 bases; unmatched junction nucleotides: 12. This CDR3 contains 16 residues. Germline CDR1 reads SGHAT; CDR2 reads FQNNGV. CDR3 residues: CASSLTLAEGLDEQFF. The CDR3 DNA reads as TGTGCCAGCAGCTTAACCCTAGCGGAGGGCTTGGATGAGCAGTTCTTC.

As concerns this clonotype: This sequence may be a read error, since a much larger clone differs from it by one base. The genes are TRBV5-1 and TRBJ2-1, with a possible D match to TRBD2 (6 bases). Germline values: CDR1 SGHRS, CDR2 YFSETQ. The CDR3 has 16 amino acids. Trimming took off 0 bases at V and 3 bases at J, with 13 bases between the two ends. CDR3 protein: CASSLGSTGSYNEQFF. Here the CDR3 DNA reads TGCGCCAGCAGCTTGGGGTCTACCGGGAGCTACAATGAGCAGTTCTTC.